Listed below are T cell receptor beta chains from one sample, sequenced in a study of T-cell memory formation after mild COVID-19. TCRdb reprocessed the 5' RACE reads via MiXCR and lists one record per CDR3 protein. The table has over 250,000 distinct CDR3 sequences, more than 15% seen once. Source material: PBMCs or a T cell subset sorted from them (not recorded which). These receptors were taken from a man aged 18-30 years who had mild COVID-19 (a few samples of this study predate the infection). Cell type and time point are not known. Both conserved end residues are part of each CDR3. D genes are given only for firm matches. For some rows the clone size is stated as once, few or many, or as a class when expanded; others skip it.

V gene	clone size	D gene	CDR3 length	J gene	CDR3 DNA	CDR3 protein
TRBV6-5	-	-	15	TRBJ1-6	TGTGCCAGCAGTTACTCGACAGATTTGACTTCACCCCTCCACTTT	CASSYSTDLTSPLHF
TRBV7-2	few	TRBD2	14	TRBJ2-3	TGTGCCAGCACGAGCGGGGGGGCCACAGATACGCAGTATTTT	CASTSGGATDTQYF
TRBV7-2	few	TRBD2	16	TRBJ2-3	TGTGCCAGCAGCTTAGGTAGACTAGCGGGCACAGATACGCAGTATTTT	CASSLGRLAGTDTQYF
TRBV28	-	-	16	TRBJ2-5	TGTGCCAGCAGTTCCGCCCCGGGGGCGCGGGTGGAGACCCAGTACTTC	CASSSAPGARVETQYF
TRBV20-1	-	TRBD2	14	TRBJ2-1	TGCAGTGCAAGGACTAGCGGGGCTTCTACTGAGCAGTTCTTC	CSARTSGASTEQFF
TRBV29-1	few	-	14	TRBJ1-2	TGCAGCGTTGCGGCAGATGAAACTAACTATGGCTACACCTTC	CSVAADETNYGYTF
TRBV7-2	few	-	13	TRBJ1-5	TGTGCCAGCAGCTTGGCGATGGGTCAGCCCCAGCATTTT	CASSLAMGQPQHF
TRBV7-2	many	-	12	TRBJ2-1	TGTGCCAGCAGCCGGGGGTACAATGAGCAGTTCTTC	CASSRGYNEQFF
TRBV5-1	-	-	15	TRBJ1-2	TGCGCCAGCAGCTCTCAGGGGTCCTGGGCGTATGGCTACACCTTC	CASSSQGSWAYGYTF
TRBV27	few	-	11	TRBJ2-3	TGTGCCACTCCATTGGGAGATACGCAGTATTTT	CATPLGDTQYF
TRBV29-1	-	TRBD1	14	TRBJ2-1	TGCAGCGTTGTGTACAGGGGATTGTACAATGAGCAGTTCTTC	CSVVYRGLYNEQFF
TRBV4-3	few	TRBD2	21	TRBJ2-2	TGCGCCAGCAGCCAAGGGATTCAGGCGGGACTAGCGGGGGGGAGCACCGGGGAGCTGTTTTTT	CASSQGIQAGLAGGSTGELFF
TRBV7-2	-	TRBD2	14	TRBJ2-3	TGTGCCAGCAGCTCCGTAAGGGGAGGGTATACGCAGTATTTT	CASSSVRGGYTQYF
TRBV5-1	-	-	14	TRBJ2-7	TGCGCCAGCAGCTTTGGCGTGGAATTTGTAGAGCAGTACTTC	CASSFGVEFVEQYF
TRBV28	-	-	15	TRBJ1-2	TGTGACAGCAGGGCAGGGTCCGGGAGGAAAGGTGGCTACACCTTC	CDSRAGSGRKGGYTF
TRBV20-1	many	TRBD2	14	TRBJ2-1	TGCAGTGCTGGACTAGCGGGGGCGACCAATGAGCAGTTCTTC	CSAGLAGATNEQFF
TRBV9	few	-	13	TRBJ1-5	TGTGCCAGCAGCGTAGGTCCAGATCAGCCCCAGCATTTT	CASSVGPDQPQHF
TRBV6-5	-	-	13	TRBJ1-2	TGTGCCAGCAGTTATAGGCAGAAGGCGGGCTACACCTTC	CASSYRQKAGYTF
TRBV20-1	few	-	13	TRBJ2-7	TGCAGTGCTACCTCGACTAGTTTCTACGAGCAGTACTTC	CSATSTSFYEQYF
TRBV7-2	-	-	13	TRBJ2-1	TGTGCCAGCAGCTTGGACAGAAACAATGAGCAGTTCTTC	CASSLDRNNEQFF
TRBV29-1	many	-	14	TRBJ2-2	TGCAGCGTTGGTCGGACAGCGAACACCGGGGAGCTGTTTTTT	CSVGRTANTGELFF
TRBV20-1	few	-	12	TRBJ1-3	TGCAGTGTGGTGGCGGCTGGAAACACCATATATTTT	CSVVAAGNTIYF
TRBV19	few	TRBD1	19	TRBJ1-3	TGTGCCAGTACTTTAACCGGGACAGGACGAATCAACTCTGGAAACACCATATATTTT	CASTLTGTGRINSGNTIYF
TRBV11-2	few	-	15	TRBJ2-7	TGTGCCAGCAGCGTCCGGGACGCCACCTCCTACGAGCAGTACTTC	CASSVRDATSYEQYF
TRBV28	-	-	12	TRBJ2-6	TGTGCCAGCAGGTCAGGGGCCAACGTCCTGACTTTC	CASRSGANVLTF
TRBV21-1	-	-	18	TRBJ2-2	TGTGCCAGCAGCAATAGTGGGCCCGGACCAGCGAACACCGGGGAGCTGTTTTTT	CASSNSGPGPANTGELFF
TRBV29-1	many	-	13	TRBJ2-1	TGCAGCGTTGATGCCCCCCCAGGGAATGAGCAGTTCTTC	CSVDAPPGNEQFF
TRBV4-3	many	-	14	TRBJ1-4	TGCGCCAGCAGCCAAGAGCGCCAGGGTAATCCACTGTTTTTT	CASSQERQGNPLFF
TRBV11-2	-	-	15	TRBJ1-2	TGTGCCAGCAGCTTAGTCAGTCAGCCGCTTTGGAGCTACACCTTC	CASSLVSQPLWSYTF